One and the same sample provided the 9 T cell receptor beta chains below, sequenced in a study of T-cell memory formation after mild COVID-19. TCRdb re-called the 5' RACE reads through MiXCR, storing one row per CDR3 protein. Here the sample spans about 430,000 distinct CDR3 sequences, roughly 24% being singletons. Sequencing was done on a sample of PBMCs or a T cell subset sorted from them (not recorded which). These receptors were obtained from an adult woman who had mild COVID-19 (a few samples of this study predate the infection). Cell type and time point are not known.

This clonotype was picked up a small number of times. The V gene is TRBV2, the J gene TRBJ1-1; no firm D call. This CDR3 is 14 amino acids long. The germline gives CDR1 SNHLY, CDR2 FYNNEI. Trimming pared 3 bases from V and 0 bases from J, leaving 8 bases between. The chain's CDR3 is CASSEGRMNTEAFF. CDR3 DNA sequence: TGTGCCAGCAGTGAGGGCCGGATGAACACTGAAGCTTTCTTT.

The rearrangement joins TRBV18 to TRBJ2-4, with a weak D call TRBD1 (6 bases). Germline CDR1 KGHSH, CDR2 LQKENI. Deletions cut 4 bases from V and 8 bases from J, with 15 bases between. CDR3 length: 14 amino acids. The DNA of the CDR3 is TGTGCCAGCTCACGCGGACAGTCAGGGGACATTCAGTACTTC. Amino acid sequence: CASSRGQSGDIQYF.

This clonotype was detected ten times or more. The chain uses TRBV5-1 and TRBJ2-7; D is possibly TRBD2 (5 bases). The germline V gene has CDR1 SGHRS and CDR2 YFSETQ. The germline V and J ends were trimmed by 0 bases and 0 bases, with 7 bases remaining between them. The CDR3 consists of 14 residues. CDR3 residues: CASSLVGSSYEQYF. The DNA of the CDR3 is TGCGCCAGCAGCTTGGTAGGGAGCTCCTACGAGCAGTACTTC.

This clonotype was recorded at least ten times. Written as DNA, the CDR3 is TGCGCCAGCAGCTTGGACAGCCTCGATGGCTACACCTTC. This translates into CASSLDSLDGYTF. This chain connects TRBV5-1 to TRBJ1-2; D is ambiguous. This CDR3 comprises 13 residues. V was shortened by 0 bases and J by 6 bases, with 9 bases between the two germline ends. Per germline, CDR1 SGHRS and CDR2 YFSETQ.

The chain couples TRBV7-2 to TRBJ2-3; D gene unclear. Trimming cost V 2 bases and J 2 bases, with 17 bases left between them. Per germline, CDR1 SGHTA and CDR2 FQGNSA. The CDR3 consists of 17 residues. This CDR3 reads CASSLPSQTFFTDTQYF. CDR3 bases: TGTGCCAGCAGCTTACCTTCACAGACCTTTTTCACAGATACGCAGTATTTT.

This clonotype was found a few times. The junction shows a germline mismatch at one end, possibly a read error. The gene calls are TRBV7-7 and TRBJ2-1; TRBD2 agrees at 9 bases. The CDR3 spans 15 residues. The germline CDR1 and CDR2 sequences are SSHAT and FNYEAQ (reference sequence). Here the CDR3 reads CASSFAGGPGNEQFF. The CDR3 nucleotides are TGTGCTAGCAGCTTCGCGGGAGGGCCGGGCAATGAGCAGTTCTTC.

This sequence joins TRBV6-6 and TRBJ2-7; D unclear. V was trimmed by 6 bases and J by 2 bases, leaving 17 bases between them. The CDR3 sequence is 15 residues long. CDR1 is MNHNY, CDR2 SVGAGI, per germline (reference sequence). Here the CDR3 DNA reads TGTGCCAGCAGGCTCACAGAAACCTCCACCTACGAGCAGTACTTC. Encoded protein: CASRLTETSTYEQYF.

This clonotype was detected only a few times. The rearrangement joins TRBV18 to TRBJ2-1; the match to TRBD1 covers 8 bases. CDR3 length: 17 residues. V was pared by 3 bases and J by 8 bases, with 15 bases of the junction left unmatched. CDR1 KGHSH and CDR2 LQKENI come from the germline V gene. CDR3 sequence: CASSPRQGPSSPDEQFF. CDR3 in DNA: TGTGCCAGCTCACCTCGACAGGGGCCCTCCTCGCCGGATGAGCAGTTCTTC.

The chain links TRBV12-3 or TRBV12-4 to TRBJ1-3; no definite D call. The CDR3 has 14 amino acids. V was clipped by 11 bases and J by 0 bases, with 14 bases between them. This chain's CDR3 is CAERPTSSGNTIYF. The CDR3 region has the DNA TGTGCCGAAAGACCGACAAGCTCTGGAAACACCATATATTTT.